This T cell receptor (beta chain) came from a study of cytomegalovirus exposure and HLA in healthy donors. Notes on the study in general: In an earlier analysis, in some 500 donors, most V segments appeared productive either ~90% or ~30% of the time. After further analysis at a later stage, 15,000 to 20,000 TCR beta sequences were associated with HLA alleles at 0.05 false discovery rate.

V lost 2 bases and J lost 3, with 8 bases in between. Germline lookup yields CDR1 SGHTA and CDR2 FQGNSA. There are 13 residues in the CDR3. The PCR was carried out with 60 Vbeta primers and 13 Jbeta primers. Only in-frame clones appear in the TCRdb table, and some are missing; sequencing was by immunoSEQ multiplex PCR. Altogether about 120,000 clones are present, 66% being singletons, with the ten largest covering less than 2%. As to this clone: Its target is not known.

The genes are TRBV7-2 and TRBJ2-7, with D unresolved. The TCR was taken from a man aged 18 to 30 in good health and CMV-seronegative. What was sequenced was PBMCs. The CDR3 is CASSLLTRYEQYF. Written as DNA, the CDR3 is TGTGCCAGCAGCTTACTTACTCGCTACGAGCAGTACTTC.